This TCR beta chain was captured in a study of shared clonotypes between healthy human individuals. To make CD8 memory, CD45RO+ cells were put together with CCR7-negative CD45RA+ TemRA cells. This clone showed up just a few times. Its antigen is as yet unknown. Overall study findings and caveats: Some naive CD4 clonotypes, roughly 5%, turned up in common across four donors.

J lost 9 bases, V lost 1 base, and 13 bases had no gene match. The CDR3 is 16 residues long. Germline V CDR1 and CDR2: MGHDK, SYGVNS. In the authors' workflow: ImmunoSEQ junction-only sequences lacked quality scores, so their filtering differed. Repertoires were generated with immunoSEQ multiplex PCR, while TCRdb's copy carries only in-frame clones and drops some. V, J and clone size were drawn from that table, and D and trimming were deduced from the DNA. The table has 650,000 to 700,000 clones, roughly 88% seen once. This chain connects TRBV25-1 to TRBJ1-2, with 8 bases lining up with TRBD1. Sequenced sample: memory CD8+ T cells from PBMCs. This sample's subset: CD45RO+ cells pooled with CCR7-negative TemRA cells. This clonotype originated in a young man in good health. Some clones in this sample may be carry-over from other donors' samples. CDR3 nucleotides: TGTGCCAGCAGTGAATTCACCGGACAGGGCAAATGGAGCTACACCTTC. Protein sequence: CASSEFTGQGKWSYTF.